This T cell receptor (beta chain) stems from a study of T cells in Graves' hyperthyroidism and ophthalmopathy. RNA transcripts served as the template for amplifying TCR beta CDR3 regions. Researchers ran a first-round RT-PCR on the TCR CDR3 using the HTBI primer set. TCRdb reprocessed the multiplex PCR reads via MiXCR and lists one record per CDR3 protein. Of 750,000 to 900,000 distinct CDR3 sequences in the sample, roughly 40% were seen once. This CDR3 region has 17 residues. V was trimmed by 0 bases and J by 4 bases, leaving 16 bases between them. Germline CDR1 is MNHEY and CDR2 is SVGEGT. There are a few counts of this clonotype. What it recognizes is unknown. Study-wide findings and caveats: In simple terms, a model built on 13 V-J features told ophthalmopathy apart from stable hyperthyroidism. Most expanded thyroid clonotypes above 0.001 also appeared in blood.

The J gene is TRBJ1-5, the V gene TRBV6-2 or TRBV6-3; D is perhaps TRBD1 (5 bases). The material sequenced was blood. The TCR comes from a man between 18 and 29 years old with Graves' hyperthyroidism. The CDR3 is CASSYSRAGRGNQPQHF. The CDR3 DNA sequence: TGTGCCAGCAGTTACTCGAGGGCAGGGAGAGGGAATCAGCCCCAGCATTTT.